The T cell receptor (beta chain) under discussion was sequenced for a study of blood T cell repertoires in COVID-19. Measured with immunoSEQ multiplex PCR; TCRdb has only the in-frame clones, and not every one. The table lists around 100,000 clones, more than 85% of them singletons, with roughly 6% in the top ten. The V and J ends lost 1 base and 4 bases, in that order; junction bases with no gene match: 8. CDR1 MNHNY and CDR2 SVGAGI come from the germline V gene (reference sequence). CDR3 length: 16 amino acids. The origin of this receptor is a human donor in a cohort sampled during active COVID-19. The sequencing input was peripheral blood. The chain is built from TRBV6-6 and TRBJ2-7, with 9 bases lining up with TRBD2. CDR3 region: CASSYLAGEGFYEQYF. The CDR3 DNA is TGTGCCAGCAGTTACTTAGCGGGAGAGGGTTTTTACGAGCAGTACTTC.